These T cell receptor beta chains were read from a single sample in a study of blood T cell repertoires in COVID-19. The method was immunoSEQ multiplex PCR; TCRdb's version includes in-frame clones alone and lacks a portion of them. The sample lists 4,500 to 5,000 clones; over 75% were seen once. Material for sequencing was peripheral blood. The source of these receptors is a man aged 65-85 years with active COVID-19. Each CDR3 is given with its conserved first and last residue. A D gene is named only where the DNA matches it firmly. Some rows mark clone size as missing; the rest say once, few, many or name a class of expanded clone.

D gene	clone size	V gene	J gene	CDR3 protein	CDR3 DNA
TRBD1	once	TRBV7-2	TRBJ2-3	CASSLAPGGYTQYF	TGTGCCAGCAGCTTAGCACCAGGGGGCTATACGCAGTATTTT
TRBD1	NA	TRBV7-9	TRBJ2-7	CASSLGQGEVYYEQYF	TGTGCCAGCAGCTTAGGACAGGGGGAAGTCTACTACGAGCAGTACTTC
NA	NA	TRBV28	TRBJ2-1	CASTPGYNEQFF	TGTGCCAGCACCCCAGGGTACAATGAGCAGTTCTTC
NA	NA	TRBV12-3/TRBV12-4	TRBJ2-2	CASSLRESGELFF	TGTGCCAGCAGTTTGAGGGAGTCCGGGGAGCTGTTTTTT
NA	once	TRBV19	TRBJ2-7	CASMGGYEQYF	TGTGCCAGTATGGGGGGCTACGAGCAGTACTTC
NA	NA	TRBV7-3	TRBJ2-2	CASSLGQITGELFF	TGTGCCAGCAGCCTTGGACAGATTACCGGGGAGCTGTTTTTT
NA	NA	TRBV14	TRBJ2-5	CASRQANQETQYF	TGTGCCAGCAGGCAGGCTAACCAAGAGACCCAGTACTTC
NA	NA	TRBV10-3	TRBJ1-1	CAITSLPELATEAFF	TGTGCCATCACATCCCTACCGGAGCTGGCCACTGAAGCTTTCTTT
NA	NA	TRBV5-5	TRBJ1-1	CASSIRVENTEAFF	TGTGCCAGCAGCATCAGGGTGGAGAACACTGAAGCTTTCTTT
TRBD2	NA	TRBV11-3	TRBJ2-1	CASSLYSSGNSYNEQFF	TGTGCCAGCAGCTTATATTCTAGCGGTAACTCCTACAATGAGCAGTTCTTC
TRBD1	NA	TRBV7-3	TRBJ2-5	CASSLTGQGQETQYF	TGTGCCAGCAGCTTAACGGGACAGGGGCAAGAGACCCAGTACTTC
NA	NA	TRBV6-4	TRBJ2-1	CASSPRVGAVNEQFF	TGTGCCAGCAGTCCCAGGGTAGGGGCGGTCAATGAGCAGTTCTTC
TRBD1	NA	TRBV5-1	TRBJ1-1	CASSFGTGGEAFF	TGCGCCAGCAGCTTTGGGACAGGGGGAGAAGCTTTCTTT
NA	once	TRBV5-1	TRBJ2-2	CASSLYGVDTGELFF	TGCGCCAGCAGCTTGTACGGGGTCGACACCGGGGAGCTGTTTTTT
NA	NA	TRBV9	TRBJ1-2	CASSVAGEQYYGYTF	TGTGCCAGCAGCGTAGCAGGGGAACAATACTATGGCTACACCTTC
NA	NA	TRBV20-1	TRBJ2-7	CSASSLGQPDYEQYF	TGCAGTGCTAGTTCCCTAGGACAGCCGGACTACGAGCAGTACTTC
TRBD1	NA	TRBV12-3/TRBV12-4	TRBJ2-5	CASGVDRGETQYF	TGTGCCAGCGGAGTGGACAGGGGAGAGACCCAGTACTTC
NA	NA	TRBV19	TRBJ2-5	CASSMGGGLQETQYF	TGTGCCAGTAGTATGGGTGGGGGCCTCCAAGAGACCCAGTACTTC
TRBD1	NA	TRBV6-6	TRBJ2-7	CASSRGQDYEQYF	TGTGCCAGCAGTCGCGGACAGGACTACGAGCAGTACTTC
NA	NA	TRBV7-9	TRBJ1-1	CASSLGQAEGAEAFF	TGTGCCAGCAGCTTAGGACAGGCCGAAGGGGCTGAAGCTTTCTTT
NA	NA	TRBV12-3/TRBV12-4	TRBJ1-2	CASSFPRGYGYTF	TGTGCCAGCAGTTTCCCCCGGGGCTATGGCTACACCTTC
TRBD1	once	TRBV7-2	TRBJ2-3	CASSTQGAADTQYF	TGTGCCAGCAGCACTCAGGGGGCGGCGGATACGCAGTATTTT
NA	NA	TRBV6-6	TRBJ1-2	CASSYRVDGSYTF	TGTGCCAGCAGTTACAGGGTCGACGGGAGCTACACCTTC
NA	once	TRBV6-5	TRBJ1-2	CASSYSGQGRGYTF	TGTGCCAGCAGTTACTCTGGCCAGGGAAGAGGCTACACCTTC
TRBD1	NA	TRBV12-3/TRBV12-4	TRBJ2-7	CASRRQGVSSQYF	TGTGCCAGCAGGAGACAGGGGGTTTCGTCGCAGTACTTC
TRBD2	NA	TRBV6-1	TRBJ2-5	CASSELTGGQETQYF	TGTGCCAGCAGTGAATTGACGGGGGGCCAAGAGACCCAGTACTTC
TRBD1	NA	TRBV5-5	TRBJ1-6	CASSFQTGVRSPLHF	TGTGCCAGCAGCTTCCAGACAGGGGTTAGATCACCCCTCCACTTT
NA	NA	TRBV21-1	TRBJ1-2	CASSTRGQVASNYGYTF	TGTGCCAGCAGCACCCGAGGACAGGTCGCCTCTAACTATGGCTACACCTTC
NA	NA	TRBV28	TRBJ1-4	CASSNSGATNEKLFF	TGTGCCAGCAGTAACTCCGGGGCAACTAATGAAAAACTGTTTTTT